This T cell receptor (beta chain) was identified during a study of blood T cells in healthy people across ages. The CDR3 covers 16 residues. CDR1 and CDR2 (germline): DFQATT, SNEGSKA (reference sequence). V was pared by 2 bases and J by 3 bases, with 18 bases between. A sample-barcoded 5' primer and a J-beta primer mix were used in a second PCR of roughly 6 to 12 cycles. TCRdb analysed the 5' RACE reads with MiXCR anew, one entry per CDR3 protein. The sample has 1.5 million to 1.9 million distinct CDR3 sequences; 42% are singletons. V usage is TRBV20-1 and J usage is TRBJ2-3, with a possible D match to TRBD2 (6 bases). The sequenced sample was blood. The sequence was collected from a woman between 18 and 29 years old in good health. CDR3 region: CSARFPGTPLTDTQYF. In nucleotides, the CDR3 is TGCAGTGCTAGATTTCCCGGGACTCCCCTGACAGATACGCAGTATTTT.